The 5 T cell receptor beta chains listed next were all sequenced from one sample in a study of cytomegalovirus exposure and HLA in healthy donors. Sequenced by immunoSEQ multiplex PCR; TCRdb stores in-frame clones only, minus some. The sample comprises roughly 220,000 clones, around nine tenths of which are singletons, and approximately 1.1% rests with the top ten. The source material was PBMCs. The receptor source for this set is a woman younger than 30 in good health and CMV-seronegative.

The chain links TRBV10-2 to TRBJ1-1; TRBD1 might be the D (6 bases). CDR3 size: 16 residues. The germline V gene encodes CDR1 WSHSY and CDR2 SAAADI. The V and J ends lost 3 bases and 5 bases respectively, with 19 bases between them. The CDR3 DNA reads as TGCGCCAGCAGTGATTCCCGGGGGGCACTTTGGACTGAAGCTTTCTTT. Translation: CASSDSRGALWTEAFF.

The genes are TRBV2 and TRBJ2-7; no firm D call. The CDR3 loop spans 13 amino acids. V was clipped by 4 bases and J by 0 bases, with 7 bases between them. CDR1 and CDR2 from the germline V gene are SNHLY and FYNNEI. In DNA form, the CDR3 reads TGTGCCAGCAGTGGTCAGAACTCCTACGAGCAGTACTTC. Translation gives CASSGQNSYEQYF.

The chain couples TRBV29-1 to TRBJ2-1; 12 bases align to TRBD2. J gave up 10 bases and V 3 bases, and 4 bases lay outside the gene matches. The CDR3 sequence is 13 residues long. Per germline, CDR1 SQVTM and CDR2 ANQGSEA. The CDR3 nucleotides read TGCAGCGTTGAGGCTAGCGGGAGGGCCGAGCAGTTCTTC. Residues: CSVEASGRAEQFF.

CDR3 residues: CASSQRRASRQETQYF. The CDR3 DNA sequence: TGTGCCAGCAGCCAAAGGCGGGCTAGCAGGCAAGAGACCCAGTACTTC. This sequence joins TRBV14 and TRBJ2-5; D may be TRBD2 (5 bases). Germline CDR1 SGHDN, CDR2 FVKESK. The V end lost 2 bases, the J end lost 2 bases, and 15 bases lay between the germline ends. This CDR3 has 16 amino acids.

The gene calls are TRBV29-1 and TRBJ2-2; TRBD2 agrees at 7 bases. Losses at the gene ends were 5 bases for V and 4 bases for J; bases not matched to a gene: 4. Germline V CDR1 and CDR2: SQVTM, ANQGSEA. The length of the CDR3 is 13 residues. CDR3 in DNA: TGCAGCGTTCAACGGGAGGCCACCGGGGAGCTGTTTTTT. Translated: CSVQREATGELFF.